This T cell receptor beta chain was recovered during a study of cytomegalovirus exposure and HLA in healthy donors. Whole-study findings and limits: Cytomegalovirus association was assigned to about 150 TCR beta chains. Three CMV-associated chains were confirmed in vitro to be specific for CMV antigens.

Here immunoSEQ multiplex PCR was the method, and the copy in TCRdb shows in-frame clones only, minus some. The table has some 170,000 clones, roughly nine tenths seen once; the top ten hold just over 4%. Concerning this clone: Its matching antigen is unknown.

CDR1 and CDR2 (germline): MDHEN, SYDVKM. The CDR3 consists of 14 residues. Trimming took 1 base from V and 0 from J, leaving 7 bases between them. The donors were in the approximately 120-subject validation cohort; that cohort was separate from the roughly 680-subject first cohort. The chain links TRBV28 to TRBJ2-7, with D perhaps matching TRBD1 (5 bases). Sequenced sample: PBMCs. This TCR derives from a man between 18 and 29 years old in good health and CMV-seropositive. The CDR3 protein is CASSLYRNSYEQYF. DNA for the CDR3: TGTGCCAGCAGTTTATACAGGAACTCCTACGAGCAGTACTTC.